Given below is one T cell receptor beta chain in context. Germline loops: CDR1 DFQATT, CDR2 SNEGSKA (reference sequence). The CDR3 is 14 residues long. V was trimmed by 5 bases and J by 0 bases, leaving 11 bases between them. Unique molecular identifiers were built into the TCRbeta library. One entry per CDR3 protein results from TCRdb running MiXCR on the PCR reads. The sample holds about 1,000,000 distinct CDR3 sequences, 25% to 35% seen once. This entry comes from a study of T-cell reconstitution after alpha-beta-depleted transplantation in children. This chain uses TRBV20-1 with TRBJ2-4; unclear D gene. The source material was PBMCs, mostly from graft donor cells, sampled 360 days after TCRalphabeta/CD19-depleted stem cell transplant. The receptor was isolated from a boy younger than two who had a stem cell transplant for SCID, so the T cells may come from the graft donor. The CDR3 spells CSAVFGIAKNIQYF. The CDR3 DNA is TGCAGTGCTGTCTTCGGTATAGCCAAAAACATTCAGTACTTC.